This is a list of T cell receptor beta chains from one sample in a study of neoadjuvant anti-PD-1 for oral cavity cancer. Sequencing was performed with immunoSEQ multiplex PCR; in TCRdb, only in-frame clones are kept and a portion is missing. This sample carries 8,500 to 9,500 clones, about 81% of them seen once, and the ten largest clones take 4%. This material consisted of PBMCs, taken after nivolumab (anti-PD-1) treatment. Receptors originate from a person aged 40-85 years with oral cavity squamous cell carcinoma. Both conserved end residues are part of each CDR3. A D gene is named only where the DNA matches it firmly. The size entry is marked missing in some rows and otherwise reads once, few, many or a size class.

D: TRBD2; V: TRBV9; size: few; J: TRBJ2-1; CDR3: CASSVASTSGEAGWDEQFF; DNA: TGTGCCAGCAGCGTAGCTTCGACTAGCGGGGAGGCTGGGTGGGATGAGCAGTTCTTC
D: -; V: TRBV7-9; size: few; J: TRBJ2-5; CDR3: CASSFPQETQYF; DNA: TGTGCCAGCAGCTTCCCTCAAGAGACCCAGTACTTC
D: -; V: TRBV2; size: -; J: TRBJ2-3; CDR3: CAQGRVGNSTDTQYF; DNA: TGTGCACAGGGGAGGGTGGGGAATTCCACAGATACGCAGTATTTT
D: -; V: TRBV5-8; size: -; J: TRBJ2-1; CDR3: CASSLEVLAGYNEQFF; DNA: TGTGCCAGCAGCTTGGAGGTGTTGGCGGGTTACAATGAGCAGTTCTTC
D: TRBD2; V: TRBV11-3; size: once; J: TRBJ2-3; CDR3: CASSLDASGGAGDTQYF; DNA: TGTGCCAGCAGCTTAGATGCTAGCGGGGGGGCCGGAGATACGCAGTATTTT
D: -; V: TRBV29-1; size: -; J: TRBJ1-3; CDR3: CSVEAQARGYGNTIYF; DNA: TGCAGCGTTGAAGCCCAAGCCCGGGGATATGGAAACACCATATATTTT
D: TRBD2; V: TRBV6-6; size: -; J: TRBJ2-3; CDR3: CASSSGVAGGGDTQYF; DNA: TGTGCCAGCAGCTCCGGGGTAGCGGGAGGGGGAGATACGCAGTATTTT
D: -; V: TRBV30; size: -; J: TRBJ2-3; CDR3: CAWRFEGLRGGNTQYF; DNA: TGTGCCTGGAGATTCGAGGGACTCCGGGGCGGGAATACGCAGTATTTT
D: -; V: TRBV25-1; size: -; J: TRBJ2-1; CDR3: CASRLTGPYNEQFF; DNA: TGTGCCAGCCGGTTGACAGGCCCCTACAATGAGCAGTTCTTC
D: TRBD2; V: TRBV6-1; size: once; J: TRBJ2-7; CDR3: CASSEVQRGAYEQYF; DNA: TGTGCCAGCAGTGAAGTCCAGCGGGGGGCCTACGAGCAGTACTTC
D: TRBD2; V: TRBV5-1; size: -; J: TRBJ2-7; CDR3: CASSLALAGGAYEQYF; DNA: TGCGCCAGCAGCTTGGCACTAGCGGGAGGGGCCTACGAGCAGTACTTC
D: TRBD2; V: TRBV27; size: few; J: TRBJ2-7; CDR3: CASSLVAGGSFSYEQYF; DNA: TGTGCCAGCAGTTTGGTAGCGGGAGGCTCATTCTCCTACGAGCAGTACTTC
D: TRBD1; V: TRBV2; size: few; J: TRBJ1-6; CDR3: CASRETGNNSPLHF; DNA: TGTGCCAGCAGGGAGACAGGGAACAATTCACCCCTCCACTTT
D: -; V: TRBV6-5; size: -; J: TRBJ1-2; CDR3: CASSPFVGANYGYTF; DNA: TGTGCCAGCAGTCCCTTCGTGGGGGCCAACTATGGCTACACCTTC
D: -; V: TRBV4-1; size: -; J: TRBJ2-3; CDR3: CASSPSPGEDTQYF; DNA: TGCGCCAGCAGCCCATCCCCAGGGGAAGATACGCAGTATTTT
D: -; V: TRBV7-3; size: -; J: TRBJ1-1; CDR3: CASSPQGNTEAFF; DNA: TGTGCCAGCAGCCCCCAGGGGAACACTGAAGCTTTCTTT
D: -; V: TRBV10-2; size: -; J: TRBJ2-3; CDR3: CASSDLVRGGPDTQYF; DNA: TGCGCCAGCAGTGACTTGGTGAGGGGGGGTCCAGATACGCAGTATTTT
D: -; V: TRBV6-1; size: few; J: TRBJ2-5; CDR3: CASTLYRGRQETQYF; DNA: TGTGCCAGCACCCTCTATAGGGGACGGCAAGAGACCCAGTACTTC
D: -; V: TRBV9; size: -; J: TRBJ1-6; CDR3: CASSVGGINSPLHF; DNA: TGTGCCAGCAGCGTTGGGGGGATCAATTCACCCCTCCACTTT
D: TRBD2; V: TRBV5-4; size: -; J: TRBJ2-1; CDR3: CASSRTSLNEQFF; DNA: TGTGCCAGCAGCCGGACTAGCCTCAATGAGCAGTTCTTC
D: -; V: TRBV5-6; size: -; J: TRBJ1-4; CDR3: CASRPTGRVNEKLFF; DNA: TGTGCCAGCAGGCCTACAGGGAGAGTTAATGAAAAACTGTTTTTT
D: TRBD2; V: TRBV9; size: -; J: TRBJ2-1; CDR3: CASSGTSGGAYNEQFF; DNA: TGTGCCAGCAGCGGTACTAGCGGAGGGGCTTACAATGAGCAGTTCTTC
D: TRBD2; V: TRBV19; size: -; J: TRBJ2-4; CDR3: CASSDGGSTKNIQYF; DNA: TGTGCCAGTAGTGACGGCGGGAGCACCAAAAACATTCAGTACTTC
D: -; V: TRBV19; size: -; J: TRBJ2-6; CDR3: CASSIGGSGANVLTF; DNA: TGTGCCAGTAGTATAGGAGGATCTGGGGCCAACGTCCTGACTTTC
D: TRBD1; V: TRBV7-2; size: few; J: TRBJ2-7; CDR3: CASSSHRTGGAQGHEQYF; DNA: TGTGCCAGCAGCTCCCATCGAACAGGGGGCGCTCAGGGCCACGAGCAGTACTTC
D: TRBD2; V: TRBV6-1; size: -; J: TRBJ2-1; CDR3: CASSEGTSGIRRFF; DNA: TGTGCCAGCAGTGAAGGGACTAGCGGGATTCGTCGGTTCTTC
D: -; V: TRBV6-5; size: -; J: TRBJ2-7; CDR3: CASSHGWSYEQYF; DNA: TGTGCCAGCAGTCACGGGTGGTCCTACGAGCAGTACTTC
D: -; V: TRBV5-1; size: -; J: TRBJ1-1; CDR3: CASNSRGAGEAFF; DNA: TGCGCCAGCAACTCCCGGGGAGCGGGTGAAGCTTTCTTT
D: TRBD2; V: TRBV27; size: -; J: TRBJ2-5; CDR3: CASSFLGLAVLRGKTQYF; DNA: TGTGCCAGCAGTTTCCTAGGACTAGCGGTGCTGCGAGGGAAGACCCAGTACTTC
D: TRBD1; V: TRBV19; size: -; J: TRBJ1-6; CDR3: CASSIDLRGTGNNSPLHF; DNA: TGTGCCAGTAGTATAGATCTTCGAGGGACAGGCAATAATTCACCCCTCCACTTT
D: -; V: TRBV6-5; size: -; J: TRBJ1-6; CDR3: CASSYRQVTHSPLHF; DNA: TGTGCCAGCAGTTACCGACAGGTCACTCATTCACCCCTCCACTTT
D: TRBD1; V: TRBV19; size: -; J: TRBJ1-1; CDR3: CASSPSNRGTEAFF; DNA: TGTGCCAGTAGCCCTAGTAACAGGGGGACTGAAGCTTTCTTT
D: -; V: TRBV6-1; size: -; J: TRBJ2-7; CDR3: CASNLGGTSYEQYF; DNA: TGTGCCAGCAACCTCGGCGGTACCTCCTACGAGCAGTACTTC
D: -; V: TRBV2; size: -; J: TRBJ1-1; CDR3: CASSGRRMNTEAFF; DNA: TGTGCCAGCAGTGGGAGACGGATGAACACTGAAGCTTTCTTT
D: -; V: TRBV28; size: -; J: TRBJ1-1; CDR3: CASSLRAGALQAFF; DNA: TGTGCCAGCAGTTTACGTGCAGGGGCCCTTCAAGCTTTCTTT